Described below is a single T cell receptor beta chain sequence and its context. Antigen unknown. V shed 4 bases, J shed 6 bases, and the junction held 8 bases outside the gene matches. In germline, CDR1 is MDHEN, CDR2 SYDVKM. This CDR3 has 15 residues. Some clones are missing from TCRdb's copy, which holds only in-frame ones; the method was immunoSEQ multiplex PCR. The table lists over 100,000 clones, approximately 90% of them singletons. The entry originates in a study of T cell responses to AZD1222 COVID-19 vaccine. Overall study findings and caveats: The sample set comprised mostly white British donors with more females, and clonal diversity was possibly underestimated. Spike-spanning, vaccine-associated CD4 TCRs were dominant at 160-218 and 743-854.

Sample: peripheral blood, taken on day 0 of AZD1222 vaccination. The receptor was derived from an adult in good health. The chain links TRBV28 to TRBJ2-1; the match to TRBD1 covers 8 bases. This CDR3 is CASSSPTGASNEQFF. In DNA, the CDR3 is TGTGCCAGCAGTTCCCCGACAGGGGCGAGCAATGAGCAGTTCTTC.